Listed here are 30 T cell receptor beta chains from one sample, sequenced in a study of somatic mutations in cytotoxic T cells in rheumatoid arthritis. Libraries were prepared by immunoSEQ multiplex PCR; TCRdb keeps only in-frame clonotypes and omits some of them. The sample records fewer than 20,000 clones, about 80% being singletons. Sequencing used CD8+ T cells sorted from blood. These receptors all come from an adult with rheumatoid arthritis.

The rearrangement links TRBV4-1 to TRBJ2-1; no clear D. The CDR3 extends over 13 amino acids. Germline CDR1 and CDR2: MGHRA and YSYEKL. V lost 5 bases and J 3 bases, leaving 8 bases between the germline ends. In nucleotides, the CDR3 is TGCGCCAGCAGCGCCCTCCTCTACAATGAGCAGTTCTTC. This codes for CASSALLYNEQFF.

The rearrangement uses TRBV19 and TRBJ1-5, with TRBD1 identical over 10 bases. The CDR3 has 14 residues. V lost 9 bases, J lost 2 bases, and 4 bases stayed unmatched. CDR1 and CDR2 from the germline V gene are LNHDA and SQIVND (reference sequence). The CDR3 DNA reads TGTGCCAGCCGACAGGGGGCCGGCAATCAGCCCCAGCATTTT. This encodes CASRQGAGNQPQHF.

CDR3 region: CATSIGGKIYEQYV. The CDR3, as DNA: TGTGCCACCAGCATTGGGGGAAAAATCTACGAGCAGTACGTC. The gene calls are TRBV15 and TRBJ2-7; D tentatively reads TRBD1 or TRBD2 (5 bases each). Trimming took off 4 bases at V and 3 bases at J, with 13 bases between the two ends. The CDR3 runs 14 residues. Germline loops: CDR1 LNHNV, CDR2 YYDKDF (reference sequence).

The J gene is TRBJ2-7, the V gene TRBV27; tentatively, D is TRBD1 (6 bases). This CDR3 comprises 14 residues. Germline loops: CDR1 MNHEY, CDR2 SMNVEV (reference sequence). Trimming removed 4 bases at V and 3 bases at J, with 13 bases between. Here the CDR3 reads CASSSGQTLYEQYF. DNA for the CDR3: TGTGCCAGCAGTTCCGGACAGACTCTCTACGAGCAGTACTTC.

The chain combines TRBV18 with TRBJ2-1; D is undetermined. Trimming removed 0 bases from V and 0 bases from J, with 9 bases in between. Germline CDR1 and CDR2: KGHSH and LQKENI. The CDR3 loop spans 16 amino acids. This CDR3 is CASSPPVPLSYNEQFF. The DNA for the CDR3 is TGTGCCAGCTCACCACCGGTCCCCCTCTCCTACAATGAGCAGTTCTTC. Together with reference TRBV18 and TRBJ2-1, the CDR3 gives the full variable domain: NAGVMQNPRHLVRRRGQEARLRCSPMKGHSHVYWYRQLPEEGLKFMVYLQKENIIDESGMPKERFSAEFPKEGPSILRIQQVVRGDSAAYFCASSPPVPLSYNEQFFGPGTRLTVL.

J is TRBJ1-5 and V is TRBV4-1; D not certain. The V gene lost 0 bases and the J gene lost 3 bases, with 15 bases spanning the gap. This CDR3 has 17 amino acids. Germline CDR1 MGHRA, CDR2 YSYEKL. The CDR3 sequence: CASSQDSGTDFNQPQHF. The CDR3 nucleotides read TGCGCCAGCAGCCAAGATTCAGGAACAGATTTCAATCAGCCCCAGCATTTT.

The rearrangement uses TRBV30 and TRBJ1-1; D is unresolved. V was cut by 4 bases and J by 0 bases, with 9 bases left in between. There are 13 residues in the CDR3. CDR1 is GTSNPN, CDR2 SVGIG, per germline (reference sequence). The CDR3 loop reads CAWTPTLNTEAFF. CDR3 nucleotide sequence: TGTGCCTGGACCCCCACCTTGAACACTGAAGCTTTCTTT.

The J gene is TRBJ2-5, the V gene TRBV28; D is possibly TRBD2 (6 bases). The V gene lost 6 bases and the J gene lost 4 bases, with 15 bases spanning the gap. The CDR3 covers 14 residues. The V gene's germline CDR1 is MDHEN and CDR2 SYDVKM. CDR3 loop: CASSPRWGGETQYF. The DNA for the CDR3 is TGTGCCAGCAGCCCCCGCTGGGGAGGAGAGACCCAGTACTTC.

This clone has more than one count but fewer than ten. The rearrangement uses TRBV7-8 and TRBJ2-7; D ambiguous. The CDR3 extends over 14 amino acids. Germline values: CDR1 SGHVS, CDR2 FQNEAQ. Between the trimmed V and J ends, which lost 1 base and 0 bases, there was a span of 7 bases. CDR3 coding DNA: TGTGCCAGCAGCTTAGGACTGGCCTCCTACGAGCAGTACTTC. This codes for CASSLGLASYEQYF.

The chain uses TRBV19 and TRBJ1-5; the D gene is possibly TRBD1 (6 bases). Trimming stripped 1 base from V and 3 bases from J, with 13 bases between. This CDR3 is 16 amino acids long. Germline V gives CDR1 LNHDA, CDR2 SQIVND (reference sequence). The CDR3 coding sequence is TGTGCCAGTAGTATAGCGGGGGCGTTGGTCAATCAGCCCCAGCATTTT. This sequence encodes CASSIAGALVNQPQHF.

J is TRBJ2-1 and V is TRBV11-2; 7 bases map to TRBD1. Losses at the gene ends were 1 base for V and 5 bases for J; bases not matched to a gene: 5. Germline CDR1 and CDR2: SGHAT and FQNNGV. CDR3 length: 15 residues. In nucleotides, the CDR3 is TGTGCCAGCAGCTTAGGAGGGGGCTACCACAATGAGCAGTTCTTC. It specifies CASSLGGGYHNEQFF.

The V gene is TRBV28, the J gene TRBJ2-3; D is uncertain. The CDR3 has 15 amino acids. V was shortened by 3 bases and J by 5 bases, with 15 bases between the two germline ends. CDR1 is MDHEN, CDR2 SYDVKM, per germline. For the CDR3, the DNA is TGTGCCAGCAGTTTCTCAGGCTCCCTGGGAGATACGCAGTATTTT. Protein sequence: CASSFSGSLGDTQYF.

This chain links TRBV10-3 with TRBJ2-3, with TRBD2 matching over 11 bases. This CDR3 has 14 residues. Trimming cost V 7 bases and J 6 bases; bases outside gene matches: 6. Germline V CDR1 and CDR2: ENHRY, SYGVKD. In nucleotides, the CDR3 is TGTGCCATCACTAGCGGGGGGACCAAGGATACGCAGTATTTT. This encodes CAITSGGTKDTQYF.

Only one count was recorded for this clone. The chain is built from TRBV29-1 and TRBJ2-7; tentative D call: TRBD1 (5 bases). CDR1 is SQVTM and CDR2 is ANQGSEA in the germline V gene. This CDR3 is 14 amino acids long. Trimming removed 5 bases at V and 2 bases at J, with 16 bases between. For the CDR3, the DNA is TGCAGCGTTCTGGGGCAAGAACCCCCCTACGAGCAGTACGTC. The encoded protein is CSVLGQEPPYEQYV.

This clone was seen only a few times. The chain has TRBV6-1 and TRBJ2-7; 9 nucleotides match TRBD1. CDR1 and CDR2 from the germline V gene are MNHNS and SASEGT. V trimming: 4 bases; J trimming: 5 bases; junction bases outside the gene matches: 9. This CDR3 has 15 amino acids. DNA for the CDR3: TGTGCCAGCAGTGCTGGGACAGGGAATTCCGACGAGCAGTACGTC. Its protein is CASSAGTGNSDEQYV.

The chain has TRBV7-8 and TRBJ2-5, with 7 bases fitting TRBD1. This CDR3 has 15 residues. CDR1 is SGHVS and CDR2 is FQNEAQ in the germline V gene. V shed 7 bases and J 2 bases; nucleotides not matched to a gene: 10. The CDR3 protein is CASNQEGGEQETQYF. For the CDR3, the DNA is TGTGCCAGCAACCAAGAAGGGGGCGAGCAAGAGACCCAGTACTTC. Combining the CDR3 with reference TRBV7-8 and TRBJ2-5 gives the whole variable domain GAGVSQSPRYKVAKRGQDVALRCDPISGHVSLFWYQQALGQGPEFLTYFQNEAQLDKSGLPSDRFFAERPEGSVSTLKIQRTQQEDSAVYLCASNQEGGEQETQYFGPGTRLLVL.

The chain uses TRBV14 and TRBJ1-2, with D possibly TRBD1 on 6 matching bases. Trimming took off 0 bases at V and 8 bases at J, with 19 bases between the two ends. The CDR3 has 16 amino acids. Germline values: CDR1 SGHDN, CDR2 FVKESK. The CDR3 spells CASSQDRRQDLRGYTF. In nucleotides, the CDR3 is TGTGCCAGCAGCCAAGATCGGAGACAGGATCTTCGGGGCTACACCTTC.

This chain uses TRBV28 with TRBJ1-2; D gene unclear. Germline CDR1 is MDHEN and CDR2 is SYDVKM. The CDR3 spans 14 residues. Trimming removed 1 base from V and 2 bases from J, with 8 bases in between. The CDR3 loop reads CASSLYSLNYGYTF. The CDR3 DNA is TGTGCCAGCAGTTTATACAGCCTCAACTATGGCTACACCTTC.

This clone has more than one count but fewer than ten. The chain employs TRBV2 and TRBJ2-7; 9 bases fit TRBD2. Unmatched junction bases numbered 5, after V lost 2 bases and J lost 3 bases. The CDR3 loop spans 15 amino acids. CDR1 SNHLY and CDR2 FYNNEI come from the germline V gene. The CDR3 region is CASSERLAGLYEQYF. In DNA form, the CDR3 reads TGTGCCAGCAGTGAACGGCTAGCGGGACTCTACGAGCAGTACTTC. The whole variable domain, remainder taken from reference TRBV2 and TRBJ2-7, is EPEVTQTPSHQVTQMGQEVILRCVPISNHLYFYWYRQILGQKVEFLVSFYNNEISEKSEIFDDQFSVERPDGSNFTLKIRSTKLEDSAMYFCASSERLAGLYEQYFGPGTRLTVT.

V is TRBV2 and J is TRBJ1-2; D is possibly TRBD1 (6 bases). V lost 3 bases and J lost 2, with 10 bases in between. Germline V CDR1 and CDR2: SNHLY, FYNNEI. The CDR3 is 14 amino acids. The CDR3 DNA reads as TGTGCCAGCAGTGAGGGGGGGCCCAACTATGGCTACACCTTC. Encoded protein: CASSEGGPNYGYTF.

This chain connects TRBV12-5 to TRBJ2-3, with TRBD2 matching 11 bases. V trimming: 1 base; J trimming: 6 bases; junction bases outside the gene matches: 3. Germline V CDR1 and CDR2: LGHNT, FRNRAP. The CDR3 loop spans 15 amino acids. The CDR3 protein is CASGLALAGADTQYF. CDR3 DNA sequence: TGTGCTAGTGGTTTGGCACTAGCGGGGGCTGATACGCAGTATTTT.

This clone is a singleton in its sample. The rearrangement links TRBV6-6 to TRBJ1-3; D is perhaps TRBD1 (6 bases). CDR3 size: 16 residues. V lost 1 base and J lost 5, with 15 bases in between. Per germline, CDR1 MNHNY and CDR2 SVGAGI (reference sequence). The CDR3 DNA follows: TGTGCCAGCAGTTACTTAAAACAGGGAGGAAGAAACACCATATATTTT. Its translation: CASSYLKQGGRNTIYF.

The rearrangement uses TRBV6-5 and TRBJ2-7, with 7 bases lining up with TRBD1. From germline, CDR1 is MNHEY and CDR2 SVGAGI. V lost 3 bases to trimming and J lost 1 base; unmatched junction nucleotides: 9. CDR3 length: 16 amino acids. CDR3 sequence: CASSYRGQVGSYEQYV. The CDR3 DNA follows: TGTGCCAGCAGTTATCGTGGACAGGTCGGTTCCTACGAGCAGTACGTC.

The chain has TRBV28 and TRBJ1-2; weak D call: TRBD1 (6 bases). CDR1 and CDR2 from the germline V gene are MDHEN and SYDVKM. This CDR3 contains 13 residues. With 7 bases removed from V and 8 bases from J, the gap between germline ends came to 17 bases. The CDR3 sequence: CASNPGGARGYTF. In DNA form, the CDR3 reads TGTGCCAGCAACCCCGGGGGGGCGCGCGGCTACACCTTC.

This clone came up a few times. CDR3 DNA sequence: TGTGCCAGCAGCTCGGGACAGTTCGATCAGCCCCAGCATTTT. Protein product: CASSSGQFDQPQHF. V is TRBV6-5 and J is TRBJ1-5; 7 bases agree with TRBD1. V lost 6 bases and J lost 5; bases outside the gene matches: 7. This CDR3 is built from 14 residues. Per the germline V gene, CDR1 is MNHEY and CDR2 is SVGAGI.

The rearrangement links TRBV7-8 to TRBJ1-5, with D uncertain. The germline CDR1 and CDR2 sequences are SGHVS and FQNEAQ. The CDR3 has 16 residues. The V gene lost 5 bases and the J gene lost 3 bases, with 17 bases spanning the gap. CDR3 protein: CASSKDRSTNNQPQHF. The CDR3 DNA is TGTGCCAGCAGCAAAGATAGGTCAACTAACAATCAGCCCCAGCATTTT.

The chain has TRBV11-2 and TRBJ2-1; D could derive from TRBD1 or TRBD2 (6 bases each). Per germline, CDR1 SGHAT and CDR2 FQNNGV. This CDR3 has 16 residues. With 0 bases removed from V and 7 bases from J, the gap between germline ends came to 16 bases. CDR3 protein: CASSLEYSGARNEQFF. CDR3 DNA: TGTGCCAGCAGCTTAGAGTATTCGGGGGCGCGTAATGAGCAGTTCTTC. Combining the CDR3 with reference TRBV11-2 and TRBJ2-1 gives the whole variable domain EAGVAQSPRYKIIEKRQSVAFWCNPISGHATLYWYQQILGQGPKLLIQFQNNGVVDDSQLPKDRFSAERLKGVDSTLKIQPAKLEDSAVYLCASSLEYSGARNEQFFGPGTRLTVL.

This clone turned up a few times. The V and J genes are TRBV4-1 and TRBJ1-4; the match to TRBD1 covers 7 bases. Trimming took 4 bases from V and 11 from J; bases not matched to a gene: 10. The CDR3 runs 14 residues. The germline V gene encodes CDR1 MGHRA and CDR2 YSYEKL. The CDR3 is CASSPGQVARKLFF. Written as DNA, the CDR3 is TGCGCCAGCAGCCCTGGACAGGTCGCGCGGAAACTGTTTTTT.

For the CDR3, the DNA is TGTGCCAGCAGCACTGCCGGGACAGAAAATGAAGCTTTCTTT. It encodes CASSTAGTENEAFF. The rearrangement links TRBV5-5 to TRBJ1-1; 7 bases match TRBD1. V gave up 4 bases and J gave up 7 bases; unmatched junction bases: 10. The CDR3 runs 14 residues. Germline-derived CDR1 and CDR2 are SGHKS and YYEKEE (reference sequence).

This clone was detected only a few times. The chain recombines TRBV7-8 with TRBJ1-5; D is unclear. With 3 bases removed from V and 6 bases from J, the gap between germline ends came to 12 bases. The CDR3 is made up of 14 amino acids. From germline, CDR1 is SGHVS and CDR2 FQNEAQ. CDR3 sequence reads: CASSFAGVRQPQHF. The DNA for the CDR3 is TGTGCCAGCAGCTTTGCGGGCGTTCGTCAGCCCCAGCATTTT.